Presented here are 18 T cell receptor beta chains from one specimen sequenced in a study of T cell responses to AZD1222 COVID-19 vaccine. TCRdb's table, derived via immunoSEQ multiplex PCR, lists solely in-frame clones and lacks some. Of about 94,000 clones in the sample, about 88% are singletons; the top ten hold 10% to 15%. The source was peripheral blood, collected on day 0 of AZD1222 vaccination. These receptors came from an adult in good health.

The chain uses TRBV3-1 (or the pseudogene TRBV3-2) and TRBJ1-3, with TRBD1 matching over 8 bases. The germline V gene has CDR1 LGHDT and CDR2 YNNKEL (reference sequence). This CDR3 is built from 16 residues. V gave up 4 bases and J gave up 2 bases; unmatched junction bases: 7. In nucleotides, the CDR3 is TGTGCCAGCAGCCCGACCCCCAGGGGGCCTGGAAACACCATATATTTT. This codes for CASSPTPRGPGNTIYF.

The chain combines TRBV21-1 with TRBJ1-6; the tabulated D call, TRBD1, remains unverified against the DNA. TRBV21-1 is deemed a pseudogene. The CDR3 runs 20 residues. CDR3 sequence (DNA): TGTGCCAGCAGCAAAGATCGCCGGCAGGGGTCAGTACCTTATAATTCACCCCTCCACTTT. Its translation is CASSKDRRQGSVPYNSPLHF.

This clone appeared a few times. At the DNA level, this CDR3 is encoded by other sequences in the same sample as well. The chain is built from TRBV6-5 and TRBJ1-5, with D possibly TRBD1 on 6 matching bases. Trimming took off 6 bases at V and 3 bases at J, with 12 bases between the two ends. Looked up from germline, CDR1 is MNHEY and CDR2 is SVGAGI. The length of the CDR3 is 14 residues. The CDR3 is CASSLTGDNQPQHF. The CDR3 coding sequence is TGTGCCAGCAGCTTGACAGGAGACAATCAGCCCCAGCATTTT.

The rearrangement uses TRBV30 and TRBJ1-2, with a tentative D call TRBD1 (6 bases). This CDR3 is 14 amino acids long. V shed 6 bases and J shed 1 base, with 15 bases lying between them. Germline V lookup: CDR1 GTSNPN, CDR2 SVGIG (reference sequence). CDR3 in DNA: TGTGCCTGTCAGGGGCCGGGAGGTAACTATGGCTACACCTTC. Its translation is CACQGPGGNYGYTF.

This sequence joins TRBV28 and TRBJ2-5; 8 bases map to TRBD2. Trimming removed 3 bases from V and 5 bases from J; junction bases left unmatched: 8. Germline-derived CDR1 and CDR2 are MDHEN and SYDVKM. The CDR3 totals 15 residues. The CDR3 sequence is CASSFLSGGQETQYF. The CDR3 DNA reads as TGTGCCAGCAGTTTCCTGAGCGGGGGCCAGGAGACCCAGTACTTC.

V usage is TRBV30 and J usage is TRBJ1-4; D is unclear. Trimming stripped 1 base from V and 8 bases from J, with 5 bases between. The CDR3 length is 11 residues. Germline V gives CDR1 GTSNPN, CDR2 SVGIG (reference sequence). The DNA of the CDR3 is TGTGCCTGGAGTGCCCAGGAAAAACTGTTTTTT. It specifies CAWSAQEKLFF.

CDR3 nucleotides: TGTGCCAGCAGTGAGGCGGGGCCGCGCACTGAAGCTTTCTTT. Amino acids: CASSEAGPRTEAFF. The chain has TRBV25-1 and TRBJ1-1; D perhaps matches TRBD1 (5 bases). Trimming cost V 3 bases and J 4 bases, with 12 bases left between them. The CDR3 totals 14 residues. The germline gives CDR1 MGHDK, CDR2 SYGVNS.

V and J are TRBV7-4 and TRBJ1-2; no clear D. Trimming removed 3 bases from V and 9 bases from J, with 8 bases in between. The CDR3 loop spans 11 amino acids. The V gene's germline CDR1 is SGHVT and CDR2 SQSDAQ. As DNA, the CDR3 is TGTGCCAGCAGCTTGCCGGTAAGCTACACCTTC. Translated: CASSLPVSYTF. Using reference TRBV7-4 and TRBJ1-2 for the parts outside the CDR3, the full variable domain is GAGVSQSPRYKVAKRGRDVALRCDSISGHVTLYWYRQTLGQGSEVLTYSQSDAQRDKSGRPSGRFSAERPERSVSTLKIQRTEQGDSAVYLCASSLPVSYTFGSGTRLTVV.

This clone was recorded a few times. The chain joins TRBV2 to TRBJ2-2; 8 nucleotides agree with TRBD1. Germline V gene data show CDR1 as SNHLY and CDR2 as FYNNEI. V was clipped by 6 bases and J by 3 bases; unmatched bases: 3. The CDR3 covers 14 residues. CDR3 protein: CASRLDRDTGELFF. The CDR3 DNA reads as TGTGCCAGCAGGCTGGACAGGGACACCGGGGAGCTGTTTTTT.

The CDR3: CASSRTGNQETQYF. In nucleotides, the CDR3 is TGTGCCAGTAGTCGGACAGGGAACCAAGAGACCCAGTACTTC. The rearrangement uses TRBV19 and TRBJ2-5, with TRBD1 identical over 8 bases. CDR3 length equals 14 residues. Germline V CDR1 and CDR2: LNHDA, SQIVND (reference sequence). V was pared by 5 bases and J by 0 bases, with 2 bases of the junction left unmatched.

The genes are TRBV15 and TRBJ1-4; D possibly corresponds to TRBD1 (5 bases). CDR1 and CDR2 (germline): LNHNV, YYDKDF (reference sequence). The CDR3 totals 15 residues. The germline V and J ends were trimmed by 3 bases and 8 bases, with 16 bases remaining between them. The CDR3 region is CATSRGQGDYEKLFF. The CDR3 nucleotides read TGTGCCACCAGCAGGGGGCAGGGCGACTACGAAAAACTGTTTTTT. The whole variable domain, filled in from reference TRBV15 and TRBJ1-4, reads DAMVIQNPRYQVTQFGKPVTLSCSQTLNHNVMYWYQQKSSQAPKLLFHYYDKDFNNEADTPDNFQSRRPNTSFCFLDIRSPGLGDTAMYLCATSRGQGDYEKLFFGSGTQLSVL.

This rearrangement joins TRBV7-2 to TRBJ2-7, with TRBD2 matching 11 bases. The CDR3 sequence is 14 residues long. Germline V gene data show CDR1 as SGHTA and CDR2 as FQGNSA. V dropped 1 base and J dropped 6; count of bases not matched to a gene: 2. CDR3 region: CASSLGLAGSEQYF. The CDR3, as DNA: TGTGCCAGCAGCTTAGGACTAGCGGGGAGCGAGCAGTACTTC.

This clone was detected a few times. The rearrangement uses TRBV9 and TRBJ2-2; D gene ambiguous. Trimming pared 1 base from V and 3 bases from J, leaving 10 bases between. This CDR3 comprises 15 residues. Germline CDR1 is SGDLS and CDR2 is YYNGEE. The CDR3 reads CASSVRWEHTGELFF. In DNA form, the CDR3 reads TGTGCCAGCAGCGTAAGGTGGGAACACACCGGGGAGCTGTTTTTT.

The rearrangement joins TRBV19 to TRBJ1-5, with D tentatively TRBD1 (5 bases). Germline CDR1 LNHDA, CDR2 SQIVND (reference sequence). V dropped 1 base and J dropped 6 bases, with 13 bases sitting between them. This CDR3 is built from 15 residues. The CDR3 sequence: CASSIARAEGQPQHF. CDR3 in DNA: TGTGCCAGTAGTATAGCCAGGGCCGAAGGTCAGCCCCAGCATTTT.

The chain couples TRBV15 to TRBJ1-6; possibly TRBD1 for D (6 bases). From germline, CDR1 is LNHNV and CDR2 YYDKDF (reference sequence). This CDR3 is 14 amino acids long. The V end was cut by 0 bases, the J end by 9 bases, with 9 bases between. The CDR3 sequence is CATSREDSLSPLHF. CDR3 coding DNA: TGTGCCACCAGCAGAGAGGACAGCCTTTCACCCCTCCACTTT.

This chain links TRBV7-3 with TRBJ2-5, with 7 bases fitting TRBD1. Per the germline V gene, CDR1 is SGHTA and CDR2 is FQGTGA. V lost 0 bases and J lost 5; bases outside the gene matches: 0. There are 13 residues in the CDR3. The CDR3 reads CASSLTGGETQYF. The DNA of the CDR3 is TGTGCCAGCAGCTTAACAGGGGGCGAGACCCAGTACTTC.

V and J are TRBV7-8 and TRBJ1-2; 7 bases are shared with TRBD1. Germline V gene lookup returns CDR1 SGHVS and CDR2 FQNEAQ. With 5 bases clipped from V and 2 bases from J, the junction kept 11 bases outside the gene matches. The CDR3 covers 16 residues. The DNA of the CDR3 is TGTGCCAGCAGCCCCCTAACCACAGGGGTAAACTATGGCTACACCTTC. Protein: CASSPLTTGVNYGYTF. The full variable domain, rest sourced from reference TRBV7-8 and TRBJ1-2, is GAGVSQSPRYKVAKRGQDVALRCDPISGHVSLFWYQQALGQGPEFLTYFQNEAQLDKSGLPSDRFFAERPEGSVSTLKIQRTQQEDSAVYLCASSPLTTGVNYGYTFGSGTRLTVV.

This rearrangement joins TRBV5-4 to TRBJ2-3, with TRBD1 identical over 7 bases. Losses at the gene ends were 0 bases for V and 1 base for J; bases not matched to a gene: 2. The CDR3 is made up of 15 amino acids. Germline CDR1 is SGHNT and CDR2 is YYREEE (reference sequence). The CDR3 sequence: CASSLGQGGTDTQYF. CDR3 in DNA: TGTGCCAGCAGCTTGGGACAGGGTGGCACAGATACGCAGTATTTT.